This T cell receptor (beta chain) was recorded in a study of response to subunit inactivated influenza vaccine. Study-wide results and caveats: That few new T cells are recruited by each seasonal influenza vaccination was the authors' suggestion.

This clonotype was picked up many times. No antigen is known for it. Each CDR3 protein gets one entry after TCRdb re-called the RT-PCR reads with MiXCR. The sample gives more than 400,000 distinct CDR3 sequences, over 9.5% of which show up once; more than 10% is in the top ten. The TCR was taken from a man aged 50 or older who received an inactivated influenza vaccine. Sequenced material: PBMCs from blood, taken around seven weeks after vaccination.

The CDR3 DNA sequence: TGTGCCAGCAGCTTAATCGACAGGGTCGGCTACACCTTC. Residues: CASSLIDRVGYTF. The chain carries TRBV7-2 and TRBJ1-2; 7 nucleotides agree with TRBD1. V was pared by 2 bases and J by 8 bases, with 5 bases of the junction left unmatched. CDR1 is SGHTA, CDR2 FQGNSA, per germline. The CDR3 sequence is 13 residues long.